The 14 T cell receptor beta chains presented below share a single source sample, sequenced in a study of CD8+ T cells in alopecia areata. RNA was extracted and reverse transcribed into cDNA as the sequencing template. The method was immunoSEQ multiplex PCR; TCRdb's version includes in-frame clones alone and lacks a portion of them. Here the sample spans around 140,000 clones, over 45% being singletons. Specimen: CD4+ T cells sorted from blood. All receptors come from a human donor with alopecia areata.

The chain employs TRBV28 and TRBJ2-3; 10 positions agree with TRBD2. The CDR3 consists of 17 residues. The J segment lost 3 bases and the V segment lost 3 bases, leaving 9 bases of the junction unmatched. Looked up from germline, CDR1 is MDHEN and CDR2 is SYDVKM. This CDR3 is CASSFPSGRESTDTQYF. In nucleotides, the CDR3 is TGTGCCAGCAGTTTTCCTAGCGGGAGAGAGTCAACAGATACGCAGTATTTT.

A few counts support this clone. The chain employs TRBV10-1 and TRBJ2-5; no clear D gene. Germline CDR1 WNHNN, CDR2 SYGVQD (reference sequence). This CDR3 comprises 13 residues. V lost 4 bases, J lost 2 bases, and 8 bases lay in between. In nucleotides, the CDR3 is TGCGCCAGCAGTGGTCAGATGCAAGAGACCCAGTACTTC. It codes for CASSGQMQETQYF.

The chain has TRBV5-1 and TRBJ2-5, with a possible D match to TRBD1 (6 bases). The germline gives CDR1 SGHRS, CDR2 YFSETQ. This CDR3 has 14 residues. Trimming shortened V by 3 bases and J by 2 bases, and 11 bases separated the two germline ends. The CDR3 loop reads CASSSNRVQETQYF. In DNA, the CDR3 is TGCGCCAGCAGCTCCAACAGGGTTCAAGAGACCCAGTACTTC.

This clone was counted once. The CDR3 bases are TGTGCCTGGAGTGCGTCGGGAGCAACGGGGTCTAATGAGCAGTTCTTC. Its translation: CAWSASGATGSNEQFF. This chain uses TRBV30 with TRBJ2-1; the D gene is possibly TRBD2 (6 bases). Trimming cost V 1 base and J 7 bases, with 20 bases left between them. The CDR3 contains 16 residues. The germline V gene encodes CDR1 GTSNPN and CDR2 SVGIG (reference sequence).

The chain is built from TRBV5-1 and TRBJ2-7; D is perhaps TRBD2 (6 bases). Germline values: CDR1 SGHRS, CDR2 YFSETQ. CDR3 length: 15 residues. V lost 0 bases, J lost 2 bases, and 12 bases lay in between. The CDR3 protein is CASSLEERTTYEQYF. Written as DNA, the CDR3 is TGCGCCAGCAGCTTGGAAGAAAGGACTACCTACGAGCAGTACTTC.

This clone was detected only a few times. CDR3 sequence reads: CASSVPGGPARETQYF. Written as DNA, the CDR3 is TGTGCCAGCAGCGTACCCGGGGGACCAGCAAGAGAGACCCAGTACTTC. J is TRBJ2-5 and V is TRBV14; the D gene is possibly TRBD2 (6 bases). The germline V and J ends were trimmed by 5 bases and 4 bases, with 20 bases remaining between them. Germline values: CDR1 SGHDN, CDR2 FVKESK. CDR3 length: 16 amino acids.

The chain joins TRBV30 to TRBJ1-4; tentative D call: TRBD1 (5 bases). The V end lost 2 bases, the J end lost 8 bases, and 18 bases lay between the germline ends. The CDR3 covers 15 residues. Germline CDR1 GTSNPN, CDR2 SVGIG (reference sequence). CDR3 sequence reads: CAWSPRVGRREKLFF. In nucleotides, the CDR3 is TGTGCCTGGAGTCCCCGCGTGGGGCGGAGGGAAAAACTGTTTTTT.

This chain links TRBV29-1 with TRBJ2-7; 12 bases are shared with TRBD2. Germline CDR1 and CDR2: SQVTM and ANQGSEA. The CDR3 is 15 amino acids. J lost 1 base, V lost 4 bases, and 5 bases had no gene match. The CDR3 DNA is TGCAGCGTTGGGGGACTAGCGGGCCCGTCCTACGAGCAGTACTTC. It specifies CSVGGLAGPSYEQYF.

The chain joins TRBV30 to TRBJ1-4, with D tentatively TRBD1 (5 bases). CDR1 is GTSNPN, CDR2 SVGIG, per germline (reference sequence). Trimming took off 8 bases at V and 8 bases at J, with 15 bases between the two ends. This CDR3 is 12 amino acids long. CDR3 nucleotides: TGTGCCAACCGGGGGGTAGGAGAAAAACTGTTTTTT. Protein product: CANRGVGEKLFF. The whole variable domain, filled in from reference TRBV30 and TRBJ1-4, reads SQTIHQWPATLVQPVGSPLSLECTVEGTSNPNLYWYRQAAGRGLQLLFYSVGIGQISSEVPQNLSASRPQDRQFILSSKKLLLSDSGFYLCANRGVGEKLFFGSGTQLSVL.

The V and J genes are TRBV5-1 and TRBJ2-1; no definite D call. Trimming took 7 bases from V and 0 from J, leaving 11 bases between them. Germline CDR1 SGHRS, CDR2 YFSETQ. This CDR3 has 14 residues. DNA of the CDR3: TGCGCCAGCGGTGAGTCGGGCTCCTACAATGAGCAGTTCTTC. This encodes CASGESGSYNEQFF.

The chain joins TRBV28 to TRBJ2-5; D is unresolved. Trimming left V 6 bases short and J 2 bases short, with 19 bases between. The CDR3 has 16 amino acids. Per the germline V gene, CDR1 is MDHEN and CDR2 is SYDVKM. CDR3 sequence: CASRSWRLQIQETQYF. The CDR3 nucleotides are TGTGCCAGCAGATCCTGGCGGCTTCAGATACAAGAGACCCAGTACTTC. The full variable domain, completed using reference TRBV28 and TRBJ2-5, is DVKVTQSSRYLVKRTGEKVFLECVQDMDHENMFWYRQDPGLGLRLIYFSYDVKMKEKGDIPEGYSVSREKKERFSLILESASTNQTSMYLCASRSWRLQIQETQYFGPGTRLLVL.

This sequence joins TRBV29-1 and TRBJ2-3, with D possibly TRBD1 on 5 matching bases. There are 13 residues in the CDR3. V was pared by 3 bases and J by 3 bases, with 10 bases between. The V gene's germline CDR1 is SQVTM and CDR2 ANQGSEA. This CDR3 is CSVDPGWTDTQYF. CDR3 coding DNA: TGCAGCGTTGATCCAGGGTGGACAGATACGCAGTATTTT.

The chain recombines TRBV9 with TRBJ2-2, with 8 positions matching TRBD2. The CDR3 consists of 16 residues. Per germline, CDR1 SGDLS and CDR2 YYNGEE. The trim removed 4 bases at V and 2 bases at J, leaving 7 bases unmatched. The CDR3 nucleotides read TGTGCCAGCAGCCTTCATAGCGGGATCAACACCGGGGAGCTGTTTTTT. It codes for CASSLHSGINTGELFF. The complete variable domain, with remaining parts taken from reference TRBV9 and TRBJ2-2, reads DSGVTQTPKHLITATGQRVTLRCSPRSGDLSVYWYQQSLDQGLQFLIQYYNGEERAKGNILERFSAQQFPDLHSELNLSSLELGDSALYFCASSLHSGINTGELFFGEGSRLTVL.

Only a few counts were recorded for this clone. The rearrangement uses TRBV29-1 and TRBJ2-5, with D unresolved. Germline assignment: CDR1 SQVTM and CDR2 ANQGSEA. The CDR3 is made up of 14 amino acids. V was shortened by 6 bases and J by 0 bases, with 14 bases between the two germline ends. CDR3 coding DNA: TGCAGCGTGACGGCCGAACCGAACCAAGAGACCCAGTACTTC. As protein: CSVTAEPNQETQYF.